The 27 T cell receptor beta chains reported below all come from one sample, sequenced in a study of blood T cell repertoires in COVID-19. The data were produced by immunoSEQ multiplex PCR, yet TCRdb's version contains in-frame clones alone and is incomplete. The repertoire holds about 59,000 clones, with around 79% as singletons. Sequences were obtained from peripheral blood. These receptors all come from a woman aged 70 to 79 with acute or convalescent COVID-19.

The J gene is TRBJ1-5, the V gene TRBV12-5; D ambiguous. Germline V gene sequence: CDR1 LGHNT, CDR2 FRNRAP. This CDR3 comprises 14 residues. Trimming took 8 bases from V and 0 from J, leaving 11 bases between them. CDR3 sequence (DNA): TGTGCTAGTACGGAACAGAATAGCAATCAGCCCCAGCATTTT. This sequence encodes CASTEQNSNQPQHF.

The CDR3 nucleotides are TGTGCCTGGAACAGGGGGAATCAGCCCCAGCATTTT. Translated: CAWNRGNQPQHF. This rearrangement joins TRBV30 to TRBJ1-5; 8 bases are a match to TRBD1. The CDR3 contains 12 residues. J gave up 4 bases and V 4 bases, and 0 bases lay outside the gene matches. Germline V lookup: CDR1 GTSNPN, CDR2 SVGIG (reference sequence).

The count of this clone is one. The chain has TRBV19 and TRBJ1-2; 7 bases are shared with TRBD1. Germline V gene data show CDR1 as LNHDA and CDR2 as SQIVND (reference sequence). This CDR3 region has 15 residues. V was pared by 7 bases and J by 2 bases, with 10 bases of the junction left unmatched. The CDR3 DNA reads as TGTGCCAGTACCTCCCTTTCGACAGGGAACTATGGCTACACCTTC. Protein product: CASTSLSTGNYGYTF.

The V and J genes are TRBV19 and TRBJ2-6; 7 positions match TRBD1. There are 15 residues in the CDR3. The ends lost 7 bases at V and 0 bases at J; junction bases unmatched: 3. Looked up from germline, CDR1 is LNHDA and CDR2 is SQIVND (reference sequence). This CDR3 reads CASKGGSSGANVLTF. As DNA, the CDR3 is TGTGCCAGTAAAGGGGGCAGCTCTGGGGCCAACGTCCTGACTTTC.

The chain recombines TRBV10-3 with TRBJ2-7, with 7 bases fitting TRBD1. The germline V gene has CDR1 ENHRY and CDR2 SYGVKD. The CDR3 totals 11 residues. The chain's CDR3 is CASAGGGEQYV. The DNA for the CDR3 is TGTGCTTCCGCAGGGGGTGGAGAGCAGTACGTC.

The chain joins TRBV30 to TRBJ1-5; D is unresolved. Trimming cost V 0 bases and J 2 bases, with 20 bases left between them. Germline assignment: CDR1 GTSNPN and CDR2 SVGIG (reference sequence). The CDR3 is 18 amino acids. In nucleotides, the CDR3 is TGTGCCTGGAGTGTATCAGGCATGAGATCCCTCGGCAATCAGCCCCAGCATTTT. It codes for CAWSVSGMRSLGNQPQHF.

This clone appeared many times. The rearrangement uses TRBV12-5 and TRBJ1-5, with 12 bases identical to TRBD1. The CDR3 totals 19 residues. Germline CDR1 is LGHNT and CDR2 is FRNRAP. The J segment lost 2 bases and the V segment lost 1 base, leaving 9 bases of the junction unmatched. The CDR3: CASGLGPGQGAGGNQPQHF. In DNA form, the CDR3 reads TGTGCTAGTGGTTTGGGACCGGGACAGGGGGCGGGGGGCAATCAGCCCCAGCATTTT.

The chain recombines TRBV19 with TRBJ1-5; a weak D match, TRBD1 (5 bases). The CDR3 spans 16 residues. The germline V gene encodes CDR1 LNHDA and CDR2 SQIVND (reference sequence). V gave up 3 bases and J gave up 2 bases, with 14 bases separating them. The CDR3 DNA is TGTGCCAGTAGTATGGAAGGGGCAGGAGGCAATCAGCCCCAGCATTTT. Its protein product is CASSMEGAGGNQPQHF.

CDR3 DNA sequence: TGTGCCACCAGTGATTACCAGGGGATCTATGGCTACACCTTC. Translation gives CATSDYQGIYGYTF. The V gene is TRBV24-1, the J gene TRBJ1-2; D may be TRBD1 (6 bases). Germline lookup yields CDR1 KGHDR and CDR2 SFDVKD. The CDR3 extends over 14 amino acids. V was shortened by 2 bases and J by 4 bases, with 10 bases between the two germline ends.

The rearrangement links TRBV7-2 to TRBJ2-5, with TRBD2 identical over 8 bases. Germline values: CDR1 SGHTA, CDR2 FQGNSA. The CDR3 runs 15 residues. The V gene end was trimmed by 5 bases and the J gene end by 2 bases; junction bases not matched to a gene: 7. CDR3 protein: CASSHQRGPQETQYF. CDR3 in DNA: TGTGCCAGCAGCCACCAGCGGGGGCCGCAAGAGACCCAGTACTTC.

V is TRBV15 and J is TRBJ1-6; D gene uncertain. The CDR3 extends over 16 amino acids. Germline loops: CDR1 LNHNV, CDR2 YYDKDF (reference sequence). V lost 3 bases and J 1 base, leaving 10 bases between the germline ends. CDR3 in DNA: TGTGCCACCAGCAGCCTCCTCGGGTCCTATAATTCACCCCTCCACTTT. Amino acid sequence: CATSSLLGSYNSPLHF.

This chain uses TRBV7-9 with TRBJ2-3, with 7 bases lining up with TRBD1. The CDR3 runs to 13 residues. In germline, CDR1 is SEHNR, CDR2 FQNEAQ (reference sequence). CDR3: CVFGQGGTDTQYF. DNA of the CDR3: TGTGTCTTTGGTCAGGGGGGCACAGATACGCAGTATTTT.

This clone has a single count. Other DNA sequences of this sample code for an identical CDR3. The rearrangement joins TRBV12-5 to TRBJ2-1, with 9 bases fitting TRBD1. The CDR3 contains 15 residues. V shed 1 base and J 4 bases; nucleotides not matched to a gene: 2. The V gene's germline CDR1 is LGHNT and CDR2 FRNRAP. CDR3 loop: CASGLGQGVYNEQFF. The CDR3 bases are TGTGCTAGTGGTTTGGGACAGGGGGTGTACAATGAGCAGTTCTTC. Variable domain in full (rest from reference TRBV12-5 and TRBJ2-1): DARVTQTPRHKVTEMGQEVTMRCQPILGHNTVFWYRQTMMQGLELLAYFRNRAPLDDSGMPKDRFSAEMPDATLATLKIQPSEPRDSAVYFCASGLGQGVYNEQFFGPGTRLTVL.

The chain has TRBV10-3 and TRBJ2-3, with TRBD2 matching 9 bases. V dropped 6 bases and J dropped 0; count of bases not matched to a gene: 4. The CDR3 is made up of 15 amino acids. The germline V gene has CDR1 ENHRY and CDR2 SYGVKD. As DNA, the CDR3 is TGTGCCATCAGCCTAGCGGGAAGGAGCACAGATACGCAGTATTTT. Amino acid sequence: CAISLAGRSTDTQYF.

This clone was seen a handful of times. The V call is TRBV3-1 (or the pseudogene TRBV3-2), the J call TRBJ1-5, with 8 bases fitting TRBD1. V lost 3 bases and J lost 7; bases outside the gene matches: 5. There are 14 residues in the CDR3. In germline, CDR1 is LGHDT, CDR2 YNNKEL (reference sequence). Written as DNA, the CDR3 is TGTGCCAGCAGCCAGGCAGGGGGCTACCAGCCCCAGCATTTT. The encoded protein is CASSQAGGYQPQHF.

The chain couples TRBV27 to TRBJ1-1; perhaps TRBD1 as D (6 bases). Germline values: CDR1 MNHEY, CDR2 SMNVEV (reference sequence). CDR3 size: 18 residues. V lost 5 bases and J 1 base, leaving 23 bases between the germline ends. The CDR3 nucleotides are TGTGCCAGCAGTGACGAGACAGGATTCAGGAGGTCGAACACTGAAGCTTTCTTT. Its protein is CASSDETGFRRSNTEAFF.

The rearrangement links TRBV19 to TRBJ1-2, with a possible D match to TRBD1 (6 bases). Between the trimmed V and J ends, which lost 8 bases and 2 bases, there was a span of 21 bases. The CDR3 spans 16 residues. Germline CDR1 and CDR2: LNHDA and SQIVND (reference sequence). DNA of the CDR3: TGTGCCAGTGGAGCAGGGGTTCGGAAAGGCAACTATGGCTACACCTTC. As protein: CASGAGVRKGNYGYTF. The full variable domain, with the rest looked up from reference TRBV19 and TRBJ1-2, is DGGITQSPKYLFRKEGQNVTLSCEQNLNHDAMYWYRQDPGQGLRLIYYSQIVNDFQKGDIAEGYSVSREKKESFPLTVTSAQKNPTAFYLCASGAGVRKGNYGYTFGSGTRLTVV.

The chain carries TRBV7-3 and TRBJ2-7; TRBD2 might be the D (6 bases). Per germline, CDR1 SGHTA and CDR2 FQGTGA. This CDR3 region has 15 residues. Trimming removed 10 bases at V and 2 bases at J, with 21 bases between. The CDR3 loop reads CANPKGLTSAYEQYV. CDR3 bases: TGTGCCAACCCAAAGGGACTGACCTCCGCCTACGAGCAGTACGTC.

The chain couples TRBV5-1 to TRBJ1-2; the match to TRBD1 covers 8 bases. This CDR3 contains 14 residues. From germline, CDR1 is SGHRS and CDR2 YFSETQ. V lost 2 bases, J lost 8 bases, and 8 bases stayed unmatched. CDR3 DNA: TGCGCCAGCAGCTTCTCCCGGGACAGGCGGGGCTACACCTTC. Translated: CASSFSRDRRGYTF.

The chain has TRBV5-5 and TRBJ1-5; no clear D gene. The ends were cut back, 0 bases at V and 3 bases at J, with 10 bases in the middle. CDR3 size: 15 residues. Germline lookup yields CDR1 SGHKS and CDR2 YYEKEE (reference sequence). The CDR3 loop is CASSLVGGNNQPQHF. CDR3 coding DNA: TGTGCCAGCAGCTTGGTAGGAGGGAACAATCAGCCCCAGCATTTT.

This clone has only one observation. The CDR3 region is CASSLNNRGPNSPLHF. CDR3 sequence (DNA): TGTGCCAGTAGTTTGAACAACAGGGGCCCAAATTCACCCCTCCACTTT. This sequence joins TRBV19 and TRBJ1-6; the match to TRBD1 covers 7 bases. Germline CDR1 and CDR2: LNHDA and SQIVND (reference sequence). CDR3 length: 16 amino acids. Trimming cost V 5 bases and J 7 bases; bases outside gene matches: 11. Supplemented by reference TRBV19 and TRBJ1-6, the full variable domain reads DGGITQSPKYLFRKEGQNVTLSCEQNLNHDAMYWYRQDPGQGLRLIYYSQIVNDFQKGDIAEGYSVSREKKESFPLTVTSAQKNPTAFYLCASSLNNRGPNSPLHFGNGTRLTVT.

CDR3 nucleotide sequence: TGTGCCAGCAGTGAACAGATGAACACCGGGGAGCTGTTTTTT. The encoded protein is CASSEQMNTGELFF. The J gene is TRBJ2-2, the V gene TRBV6-4; D remains ambiguous. Trimming shortened V by 3 bases and J by 1 base, and 6 bases separated the two germline ends. Germline lookup yields CDR1 MRHNA and CDR2 SNTAGT. The CDR3 is 14 residues long.

This chain connects TRBV27 to TRBJ1-2; a weak D match, TRBD1 (6 bases). Trimming left V 6 bases short and J 1 base short, with 21 bases between. Per germline, CDR1 MNHEY and CDR2 SMNVEV (reference sequence). The CDR3 has 17 residues. The chain's CDR3 is CASRFNTRGAYNYGYTF. The CDR3 DNA reads as TGTGCCAGCAGGTTTAATACACGGGGGGCCTATAACTATGGCTACACCTTC.

There are a few counts of this clone. This sequence joins TRBV30 and TRBJ2-5; 7 bases match TRBD1. The CDR3 is 13 residues long. From germline, CDR1 is GTSNPN and CDR2 SVGIG (reference sequence). V was clipped by 4 bases and J by 2 bases; unmatched bases: 4. In DNA, the CDR3 is TGTGCCTGGAACAGGGGACCTCAAGAGACCCAGTACTTC. Protein sequence: CAWNRGPQETQYF. Full variable domain (missing parts from reference TRBV30 and TRBJ2-5): SQTIHQWPATLVQPVGSPLSLECTVEGTSNPNLYWYRQAAGRGLQLLFYSVGIGQISSEVPQNLSASRPQDRQFILSSKKLLLSDSGFYLCAWNRGPQETQYFGPGTRLLVL.

This clone was seen only a few times. The chain uses TRBV5-5 and TRBJ2-7, with D perhaps TRBD1 (5 bases). V was cut by 7 bases and J by 5 bases, with 22 bases left in between. This CDR3 is built from 15 residues. Germline assignment: CDR1 SGHKS and CDR2 YYEKEE (reference sequence). CDR3 DNA sequence: TGTGCCAGCCTCCCGGGCCAGGGCGTTTTGAACGAGCAGTACGTC. Protein sequence: CASLPGQGVLNEQYV.

V gene TRBV6-2 or TRBV6-3 combines with J gene TRBJ2-6, with TRBD1 matching 9 bases. V shed 5 bases, J shed 3 bases, and the junction held 11 bases outside the gene matches. The CDR3 loop spans 18 amino acids. Germline V gene sequence: CDR1 MNHEY, CDR2 SVGEGT. The DNA for the CDR3 is TGTGCCAGCAGTGCACAGTTACAGGGGGCGCTTGGGGCCAACGTCCTGACTTTC. Amino acid sequence: CASSAQLQGALGANVLTF.

This clone was recorded a few times. The chain joins TRBV5-6 to TRBJ2-2, with 7 bases aligning to TRBD1. The CDR3 contains 15 residues. V dropped 1 base and J dropped 6; count of bases not matched to a gene: 6. Germline CDR1 and CDR2: SGHDT and YYEEEE. CDR3 DNA sequence: TGTGCCAGCAGCTTGCAGGGGGAAAGGTCCGGGGAGCTGTTTTTT. This gives the protein CASSLQGERSGELFF.